A single sample gave rise to the 4 T cell receptor beta chains below, sequenced in a study of T-cell reconstitution after alpha-beta-depleted transplantation in children. Unique molecular identifiers featured in how the TCRbeta library was prepared. TCRdb recomputed calls from the PCR reads with MiXCR, one row per CDR3 protein. The sample holds some 550,000 distinct CDR3 sequences; about 17% are singletons and the top ten take more than 2.5%. Sample: PBMCs from the stem cell graft donor, taken from the stem cell graft. These receptor sequences come from a human donor who donated a stem cell graft to a child with acute lymphoblastic leukemia.

The chain employs TRBV7-9 and TRBJ2-7; TRBD1 aligns across 7 bases. CDR1 and CDR2 (germline): SEHNR, FQNEAQ (reference sequence). The trim removed 4 bases at V and 7 bases at J, leaving 4 bases unmatched. This CDR3 comprises 12 residues. As DNA, the CDR3 is TGTGCCAGCAGCTCCGACAGGGAGGAGCAGTACTTC. Residues: CASSSDREEQYF.

This clonotype was counted a few times. The chain employs TRBV10-3 and TRBJ2-6; TRBD2 matches 9 bases. CDR3 length equals 18 residues. V trimming: 11 bases; J trimming: 0 bases; junction bases outside the gene matches: 14. CDR1 and CDR2 (germline): ENHRY, SYGVKD. CDR3 sequence (DNA): TGTGCCGCCAAGCCTAGGACTAGCGTCCCCTCTGGGGCCAACGTCCTGACTTTC. Encoded protein: CAAKPRTSVPSGANVLTF.

The chain recombines TRBV7-9 with TRBJ2-5; D remains unclear. V was shortened by 1 base and J by 1 base, with 10 bases between the two germline ends. Germline V gene data show CDR1 as SEHNR and CDR2 as FQNEAQ (reference sequence). CDR3 length equals 15 residues. The CDR3 sequence: CASSLVGLSQETQYF. The CDR3, as DNA: TGTGCCAGCAGCTTAGTAGGGCTGTCCCAAGAGACCCAGTACTTC. Together with reference TRBV7-9 and TRBJ2-5, the CDR3 gives the full variable domain: DTGVSQNPRHKITKRGQNVTFRCDPISEHNRLYWYRQTLGQGPEFLTYFQNEAQLEKSRLLSDRFSAERPKGSFSTLEIQRTEQGDSAMYLCASSLVGLSQETQYFGPGTRLLVL.

The V call is TRBV5-1, the J call TRBJ1-1; 7 bases fit TRBD1. There are 18 residues in the CDR3. Germline assignment: CDR1 SGHRS and CDR2 YFSETQ. After removal of 0 bases from V and 0 bases from J, the junction contained 11 bases not matched to a gene. The CDR3 sequence is CASSLGTGNISMNTEAFF. DNA of the CDR3: TGCGCCAGCAGCTTGGGGACAGGCAATATCTCTATGAACACTGAAGCTTTCTTT.